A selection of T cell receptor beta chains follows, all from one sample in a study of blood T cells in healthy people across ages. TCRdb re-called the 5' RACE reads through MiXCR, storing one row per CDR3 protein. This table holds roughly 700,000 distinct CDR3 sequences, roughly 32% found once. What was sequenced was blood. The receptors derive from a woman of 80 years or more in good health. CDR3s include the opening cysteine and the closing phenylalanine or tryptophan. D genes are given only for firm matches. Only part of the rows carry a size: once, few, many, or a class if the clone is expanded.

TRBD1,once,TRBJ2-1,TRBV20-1,TGCAGTGCTAGAGGGGCGACAGGGGCTGGGTCTGAGCAGTTCTTC,CSARGATGAGSEQFF
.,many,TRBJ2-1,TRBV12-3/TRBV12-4,TGTGCCAGCAGTCAAAGTGGCAGGGGATTAGGTGACGCCTACAATGAGCAGTTCTTC,CASSQSGRGLGDAYNEQFF
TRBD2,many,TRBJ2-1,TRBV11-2,TGTGCCAGCAGCGAGGGGCGGGGGTTCTACAATGAGCAGTTCTTC,CASSEGRGFYNEQFF
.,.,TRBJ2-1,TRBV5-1,TGCGCCAGCTCGAGGGGTAACTCCTACAATGAGCAGTTCTTC,CASSRGNSYNEQFF
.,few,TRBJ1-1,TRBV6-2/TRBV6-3,TGTGCCAGCAGTTACGGGATCCCGGGGGGCACTGAAGCTTTCTTT,CASSYGIPGGTEAFF
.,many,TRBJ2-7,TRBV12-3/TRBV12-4,TGTGCCAGCAGTTTCAGGGGTAGGGAGCAGTACTTC,CASSFRGREQYF
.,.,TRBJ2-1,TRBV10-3,TGTGCCATCAGTGAGTCTCGGCACGCCAATGAGCAGTTCTTC,CAISESRHANEQFF
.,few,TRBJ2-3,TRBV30,TGTGCCTGGAGTGTTGGGGGATTGGCAGATACGCAGTATTTT,CAWSVGGLADTQYF
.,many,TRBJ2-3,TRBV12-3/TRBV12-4,TGTGCCAGCAGTTTAAACCGCTTTACCCAGTATTTT,CASSLNRFTQYF
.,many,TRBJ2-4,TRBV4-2,TGTGCCAGCAGCCAAGATCGAGGAGGGGGCGAGAACATTCAGTACTTC,CASSQDRGGGENIQYF
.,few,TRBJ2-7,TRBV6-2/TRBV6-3,TGTGCCAGCAGTAGAGGCGGGCACGTGTACTTC,CASSRGGHVYF
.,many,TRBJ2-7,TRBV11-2,TGTGCCAGCAGCCTCGGGACGAACTACGAGCAGTACTTC,CASSLGTNYEQYF
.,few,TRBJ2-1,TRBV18,TGTGCCAGCTCACCACCAGGGGTGAAGCGGGCTGAGCAGTTCTTC,CASSPPGVKRAEQFF
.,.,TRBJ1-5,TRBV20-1,TGCAGTGCTTTACAGGGCCCTAATCAGCCCCAGCATTTT,CSALQGPNQPQHF
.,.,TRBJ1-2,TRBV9,TGTGCCAGCAGCGCCTCACCAAGCTTGAACTATGGCTACACCTTC,CASSASPSLNYGYTF
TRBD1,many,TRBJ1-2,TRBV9,TGTGCCAGCAGCTTCGGGACAGGGCGCTATGGCTACACCTTC,CASSFGTGRYGYTF
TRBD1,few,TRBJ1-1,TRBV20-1,TGCAGTGCGTCGACAGGGGCGGCGGCTTTCTTT,CSASTGAAAFF
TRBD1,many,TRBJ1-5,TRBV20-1,TGCAGTGCTACGACCGGGACAGGGGTAGGACAGCCCCAGCATTTT,CSATTGTGVGQPQHF
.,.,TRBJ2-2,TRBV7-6,TGTGCCAGCAGCCCCCTTAAGAACACCGGGGAGCTGTTTTTT,CASSPLKNTGELFF
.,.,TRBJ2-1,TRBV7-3,TGTGCCAGCAGCTTAACGGTGTCGAGTGAGCAGTTCTTC,CASSLTVSSEQFF
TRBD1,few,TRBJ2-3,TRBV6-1,TGTGCCAGCAGTCCGGACACTCCAGGGGGTACTGGGGATACGCAGTATTTT,CASSPDTPGGTGDTQYF
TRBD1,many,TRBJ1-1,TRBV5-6,TGTGCCAGCCGGAGACAGGGGTACACTGAAGCTTTCTTT,CASRRQGYTEAFF
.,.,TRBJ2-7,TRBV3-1,TGTGCCAGCAGCCAAGGGCTCTCACGGGAGCAGTACTTC,CASSQGLSREQYF
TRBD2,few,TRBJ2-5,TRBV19,TGTGCCAGTAGTATAACCGGGGGGAGGGCGGAGACCCAGTACTTC,CASSITGGRAETQYF
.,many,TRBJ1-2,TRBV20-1,TGCAGTGCCTGGCCCTTCCCTAGGGGCTACACCTTC,CSAWPFPRGYTF
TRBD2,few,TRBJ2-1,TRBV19,TGTGCCAGTAAACAGCGGGGAGGCAATGAGCAGTTCTTC,CASKQRGGNEQFF
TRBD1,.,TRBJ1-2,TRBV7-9,TGTGCCAGCAGCCGAAGACAGGGGCCATATGGCTACACCTTC,CASSRRQGPYGYTF
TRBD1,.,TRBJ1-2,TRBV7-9,TGTGCCAACAGCTTAGCGCGCCAGGGGGCTTATGGCTACACCTTC,CANSLARQGAYGYTF
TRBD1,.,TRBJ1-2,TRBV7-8,TGTGCCAGCAGCCCAGGGACAGCCCAGGGTCATGGCTACACCTTC,CASSPGTAQGHGYTF
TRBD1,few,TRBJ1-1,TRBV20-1,TGCAGCCTGGTCGGGACAGGGGGCGTGAACACTGAAGCTTTCTTT,CSLVGTGGVNTEAFF
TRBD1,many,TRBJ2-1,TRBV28,TGTGCCAGCAGTTTTTCGGGACAGGGTACCCATGAGCAGTTCTTC,CASSFSGQGTHEQFF
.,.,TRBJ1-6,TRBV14,TGTGCCAGCAGCCAAGAACGGGGATGGAATTCACCCCTCCACTTT,CASSQERGWNSPLHF
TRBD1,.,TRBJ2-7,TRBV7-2,TGTGCCGGCAGCTCAGAGAGGGGGCTAATATCCTACGAGCAGTACTTC,CAGSSERGLISYEQYF
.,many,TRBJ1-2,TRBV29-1,TGCAGCGCATATGGGGTAAAGGGGCGGGACGCCTATGGCTACACCTTC,CSAYGVKGRDAYGYTF
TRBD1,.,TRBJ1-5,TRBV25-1,TGTGCCAGCAGTGAAACCGGGACAGGGTCCAATCAGCCCCAGCATTTT,CASSETGTGSNQPQHF
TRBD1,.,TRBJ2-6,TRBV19,TGTGCCAGTAGCCGGGACAGGGGTATCCCTGGGGCCAACGTCCTGACTTTC,CASSRDRGIPGANVLTF
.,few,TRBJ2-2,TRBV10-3,TGTGCCATCAGATGGTCGGGGGACACCGGGGAGCTGTTTTTT,CAIRWSGDTGELFF
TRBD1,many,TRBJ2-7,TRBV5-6,TGTGCCAGCAGCTCGGACAGGGGAGGTGGCTACGAGCAGTACTTC,CASSSDRGGGYEQYF
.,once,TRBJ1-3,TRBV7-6,TGTGCCAGCAGTCTTGAAAGGGCAGGGTTTGGAAACACCATATATTTT,CASSLERAGFGNTIYF
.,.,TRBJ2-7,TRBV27,TGTGCCAGCAGTGCGGACGAACTCGGCTACGAGCAGTACTTC,CASSADELGYEQYF
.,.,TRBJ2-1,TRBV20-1,TGCAGTGCCCCCCCCGGGCGGACCACCTACAATGAGCAGTTCTTC,CSAPPGRTTYNEQFF
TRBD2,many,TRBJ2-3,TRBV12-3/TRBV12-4,TGTGCCAGCACCATAGCGGGGGGGGAAGGTACGCAGTATTTT,CASTIAGGEGTQYF
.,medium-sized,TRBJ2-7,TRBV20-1,TGCAGTGCTGCTCTGACGGGGTACGAGCAGTACTTC,CSAALTGYEQYF
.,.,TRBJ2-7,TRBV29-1,TGCAGCGCGCGGGTACCTAGCTCCTACGAGCAGTACTTC,CSARVPSSYEQYF
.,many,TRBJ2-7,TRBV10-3,TGTGCCATCAGTGAGACTGATGCAGGGGGGGATGAGCAGTACTTC,CAISETDAGGDEQYF
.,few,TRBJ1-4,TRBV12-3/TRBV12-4,TGTGCCAGCAGTTTAGGTCGGGGACGGCGGGGAACTAATGAAAAACTGTTTTTT,CASSLGRGRRGTNEKLFF
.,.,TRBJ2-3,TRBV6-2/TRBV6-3,TGTGCCAGCAGTTACGGCCCCAAGGGTAGTATGGCAGATACGCAGTATTTT,CASSYGPKGSMADTQYF
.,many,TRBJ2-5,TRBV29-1,TGCAGCGTTGAAGTCAGATATCAAGAGACCCAGTACTTC,CSVEVRYQETQYF
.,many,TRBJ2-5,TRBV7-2,TGTGCCAGCAGCTTAGGGGTGGTGGGGGAGACCCAGTACTTC,CASSLGVVGETQYF
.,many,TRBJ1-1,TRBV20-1,TGCAGTGCTAGAGCCCAAGGAGGGAGGAACACTGAAGCTTTCTTT,CSARAQGGRNTEAFF
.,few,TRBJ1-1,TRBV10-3,TGTGCCATCAGTGACAGCGCAAACACTGAAGCTTTCTTT,CAISDSANTEAFF
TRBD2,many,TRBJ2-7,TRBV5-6,TGTGCCAGCAGCCTATATAGGACTAGCTTGGATACCCAGTACTTC,CASSLYRTSLDTQYF
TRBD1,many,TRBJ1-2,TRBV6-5,TGTGCCAGCAGCCGTCCGACAGGGAGTAACTATGGCTACACCTTC,CASSRPTGSNYGYTF
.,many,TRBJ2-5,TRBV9,TGTGCCAGCAGCGTAGATACTGCTCGGGGGACCCAGTACTTC,CASSVDTARGTQYF
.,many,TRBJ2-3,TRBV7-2,TGTGCCAGCAGCTTAGTAGGTGGGCCTGATACGCAGTATTTT,CASSLVGGPDTQYF
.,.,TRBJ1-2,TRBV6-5,TGTGCCAGCAGTACACGGGGCTATGGCTACACCTTC,CASSTRGYGYTF
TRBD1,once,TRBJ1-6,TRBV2,TGTGCCAGCAGTGAGCAGGGCAGGGGGAATTCACCCCTCCACTTT,CASSEQGRGNSPLHF
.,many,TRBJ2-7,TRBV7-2,TGTGCCAGCAGCTTAGTGGGATGGGAGCAGTACTTC,CASSLVGWEQYF
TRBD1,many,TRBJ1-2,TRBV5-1,TGCGCCAGCAGCAAGGGACAGGGGGCATCGGATGGCTACACCTTC,CASSKGQGASDGYTF